The present T cell receptor (beta chain) was sequenced within a study of shared clonotypes between healthy human individuals. Germline lookup yields CDR1 ENHRY and CDR2 SYGVKD. V was clipped by 4 bases and J by 3 bases, with 9 bases between them. CDR3 size: 13 residues. Profiled with immunoSEQ multiplex PCR; TCRdb holds only in-frame clones, not every one. The sample lists around 510,000 clones, 90% to 96% occurring once. The chain carries TRBV10-3 and TRBJ2-5; D is possibly TRBD1 (6 bases). The sample was naive CD4+ T cells sorted from blood. Subset: CD45RA+ positively selected. The clonotype was recovered from a woman aged 25 to 45 in good health. The CDR3 spells CAISGTDEETQYF. The CDR3 bases are TGTGCCATCAGTGGGACAGATGAAGAGACCCAGTACTTC.